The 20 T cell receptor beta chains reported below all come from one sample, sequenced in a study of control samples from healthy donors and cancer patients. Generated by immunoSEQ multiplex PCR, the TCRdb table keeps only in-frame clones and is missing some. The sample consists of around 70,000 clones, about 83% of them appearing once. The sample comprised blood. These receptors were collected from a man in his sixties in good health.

The CDR3 here is CASLLASWELFF. The CDR3 DNA reads as TGTGCCAGCCTACTAGCGAGTTGGGAGCTGTTTTTT. The rearrangement links TRBV5-6 to TRBJ2-2; 7 nucleotides line up with TRBD2. Losses at the gene ends were 7 bases for V and 9 bases for J; bases not matched to a gene: 6. CDR3 size: 12 residues. Germline loops: CDR1 SGHDT, CDR2 YYEEEE.

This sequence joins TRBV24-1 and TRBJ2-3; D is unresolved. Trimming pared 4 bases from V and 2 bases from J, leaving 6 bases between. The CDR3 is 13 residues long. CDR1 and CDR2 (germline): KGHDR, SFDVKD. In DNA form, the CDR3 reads TGTGCCACCAGTGACTTCTACACAGATACGCAGTATTTT. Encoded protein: CATSDFYTDTQYF.

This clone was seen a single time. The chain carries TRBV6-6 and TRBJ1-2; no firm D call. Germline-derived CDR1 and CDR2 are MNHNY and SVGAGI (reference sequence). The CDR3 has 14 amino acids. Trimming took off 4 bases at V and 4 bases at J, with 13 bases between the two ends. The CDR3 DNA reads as TGTGCCAGCAGTTCCGAAGACCGACTCTATGGCTACACCTTC. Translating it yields CASSSEDRLYGYTF.

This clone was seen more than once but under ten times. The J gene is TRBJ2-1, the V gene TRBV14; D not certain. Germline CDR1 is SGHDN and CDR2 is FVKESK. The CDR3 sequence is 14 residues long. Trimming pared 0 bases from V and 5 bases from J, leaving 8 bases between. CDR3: CASSQDILDNEQFF. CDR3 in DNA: TGTGCCAGCAGCCAAGATATTCTCGACAATGAGCAGTTCTTC. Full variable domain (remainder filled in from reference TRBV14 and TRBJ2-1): EAGVTQFPSHSVIEKGQTVTLRCDPISGHDNLYWYRRVMGKEIKFLLHFVKESKQDESGMPNNRFLAERTGGTYSTLKVQPAELEDSGVYFCASSQDILDNEQFFGPGTRLTVL.

CDR3 coding DNA: TGTGCCTGGAGAGAAGACTGGGGCTCCTATAATTCACCCCTCCACTTT. Protein sequence: CAWREDWGSYNSPLHF. The V and J genes are TRBV30 and TRBJ1-6, with D unresolved. Looked up from germline, CDR1 is GTSNPN and CDR2 is SVGIG (reference sequence). Trimming pared 3 bases from V and 0 bases from J, leaving 12 bases between. The CDR3 is made up of 16 amino acids.

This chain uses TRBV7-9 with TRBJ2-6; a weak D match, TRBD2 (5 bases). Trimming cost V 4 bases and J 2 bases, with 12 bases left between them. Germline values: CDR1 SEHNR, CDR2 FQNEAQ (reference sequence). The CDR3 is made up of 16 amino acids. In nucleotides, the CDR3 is TGTGCCAGCAGCTGGTTTTCGGAGGCTGGGGCCAACGTCCTGACTTTC. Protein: CASSWFSEAGANVLTF. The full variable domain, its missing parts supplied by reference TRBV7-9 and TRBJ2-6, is DTGVSQNPRHKITKRGQNVTFRCDPISEHNRLYWYRQTLGQGPEFLTYFQNEAQLEKSRLLSDRFSAERPKGSFSTLEIQRTEQGDSAMYLCASSWFSEAGANVLTFGAGSRLTVL.

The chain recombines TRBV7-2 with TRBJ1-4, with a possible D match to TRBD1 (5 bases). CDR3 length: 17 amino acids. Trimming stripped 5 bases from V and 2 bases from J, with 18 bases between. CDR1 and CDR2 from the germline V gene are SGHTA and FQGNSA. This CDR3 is CASSQDSPWKTNEKLFF. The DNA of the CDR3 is TGTGCCAGCAGCCAAGACAGTCCCTGGAAGACTAATGAAAAACTGTTTTTT.

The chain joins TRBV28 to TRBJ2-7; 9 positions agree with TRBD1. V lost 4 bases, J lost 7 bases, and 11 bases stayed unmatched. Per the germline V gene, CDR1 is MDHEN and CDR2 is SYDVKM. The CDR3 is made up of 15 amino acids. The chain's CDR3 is CASSSTGTGFREQYF. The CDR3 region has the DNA TGTGCCAGCAGTTCGACCGGGACAGGGTTCCGGGAGCAGTACTTC. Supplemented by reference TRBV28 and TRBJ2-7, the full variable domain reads DVKVTQSSRYLVKRTGEKVFLECVQDMDHENMFWYRQDPGLGLRLIYFSYDVKMKEKGDIPEGYSVSREKKERFSLILESASTNQTSMYLCASSSTGTGFREQYFGPGTRLTVT.

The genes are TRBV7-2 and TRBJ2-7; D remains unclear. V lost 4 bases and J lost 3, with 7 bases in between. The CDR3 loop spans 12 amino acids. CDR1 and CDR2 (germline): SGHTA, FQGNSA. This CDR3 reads CASSSSHYEQYF. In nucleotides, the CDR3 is TGTGCCAGCAGCTCATCACACTACGAGCAGTACTTC. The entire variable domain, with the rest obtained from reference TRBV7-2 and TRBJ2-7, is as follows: GAGVSQSPSNKVTEKGKDVELRCDPISGHTALYWYRQSLGQGLEFLIYFQGNSAPDKSGLPSDRFSAERTGGSVSTLTIQRTQQEDSAVYLCASSSSHYEQYFGPGTRLTVT.

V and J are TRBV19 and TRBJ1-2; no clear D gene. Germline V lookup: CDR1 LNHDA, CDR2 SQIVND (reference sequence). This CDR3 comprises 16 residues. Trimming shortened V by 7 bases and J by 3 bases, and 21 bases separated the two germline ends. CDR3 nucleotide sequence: TGTGCCAGTACCACTACCGGGGAGGGCGCTTACTATGGCTACACCTTC. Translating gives CASTTTGEGAYYGYTF. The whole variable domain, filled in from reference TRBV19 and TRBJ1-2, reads DGGITQSPKYLFRKEGQNVTLSCEQNLNHDAMYWYRQDPGQGLRLIYYSQIVNDFQKGDIAEGYSVSREKKESFPLTVTSAQKNPTAFYLCASTTTGEGAYYGYTFGSGTRLTVV.

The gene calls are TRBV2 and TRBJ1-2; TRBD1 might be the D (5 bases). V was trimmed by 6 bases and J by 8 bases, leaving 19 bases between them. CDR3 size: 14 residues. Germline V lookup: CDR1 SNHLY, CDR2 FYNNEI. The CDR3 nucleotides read TGTGCCAGCAGACGCGGGCGCCGCGAGGGGGGCTACACCTTC. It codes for CASRRGRREGGYTF.

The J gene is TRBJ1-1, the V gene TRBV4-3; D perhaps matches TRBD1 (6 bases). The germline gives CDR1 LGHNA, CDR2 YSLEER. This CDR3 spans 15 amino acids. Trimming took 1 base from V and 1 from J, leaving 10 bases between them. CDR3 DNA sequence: TGCGCCAGCAGCCAAGTAACAGGGCCGAACACTGAAGCTTTCTTT. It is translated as CASSQVTGPNTEAFF.

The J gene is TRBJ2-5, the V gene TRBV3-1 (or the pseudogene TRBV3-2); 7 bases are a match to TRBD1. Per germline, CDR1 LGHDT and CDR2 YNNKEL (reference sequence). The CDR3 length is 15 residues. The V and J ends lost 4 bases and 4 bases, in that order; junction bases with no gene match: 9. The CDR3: CASSLRTGGAETQYF. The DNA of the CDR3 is TGTGCCAGCAGCCTAAGGACAGGAGGTGCAGAGACCCAGTACTTC.

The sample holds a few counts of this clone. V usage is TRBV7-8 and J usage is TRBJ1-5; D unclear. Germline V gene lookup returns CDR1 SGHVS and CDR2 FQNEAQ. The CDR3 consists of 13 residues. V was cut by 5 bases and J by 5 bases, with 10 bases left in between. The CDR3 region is CASSPRPDQPQHF. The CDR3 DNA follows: TGTGCCAGCAGCCCCCGACCCGATCAGCCCCAGCATTTT. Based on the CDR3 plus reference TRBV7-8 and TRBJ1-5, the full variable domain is GAGVSQSPRYKVAKRGQDVALRCDPISGHVSLFWYQQALGQGPEFLTYFQNEAQLDKSGLPSDRFFAERPEGSVSTLKIQRTQQEDSAVYLCASSPRPDQPQHFGDGTRLSIL.

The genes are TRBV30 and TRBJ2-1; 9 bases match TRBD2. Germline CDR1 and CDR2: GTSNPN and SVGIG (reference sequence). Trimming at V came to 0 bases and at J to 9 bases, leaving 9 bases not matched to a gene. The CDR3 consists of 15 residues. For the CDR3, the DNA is TGTGCCTGGAGTGTAGAAGGCGGGAGGGCCAGTGAGCAGTTCTTC. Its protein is CAWSVEGGRASEQFF.

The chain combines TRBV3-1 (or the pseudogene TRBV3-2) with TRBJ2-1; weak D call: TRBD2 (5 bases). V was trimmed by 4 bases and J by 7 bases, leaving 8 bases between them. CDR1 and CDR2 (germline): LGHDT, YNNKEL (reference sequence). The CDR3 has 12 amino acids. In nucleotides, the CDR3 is TGTGCCAGCAGCCCGGGGATAAATGAGCAGTTCTTC. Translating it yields CASSPGINEQFF.

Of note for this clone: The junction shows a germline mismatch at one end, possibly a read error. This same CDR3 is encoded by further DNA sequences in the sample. This CDR3 reads CASSPRQGAPGELFF. Here the CDR3 DNA reads TGTGCCAGCAGCCCCCGACAGGGGGCTCCCGGGGAACTGTTTTTT. The chain recombines TRBV9 with TRBJ2-2; 10 bases match TRBD1. The CDR3 spans 15 residues. Germline V gene lookup returns CDR1 SGDLS and CDR2 YYNGEE.

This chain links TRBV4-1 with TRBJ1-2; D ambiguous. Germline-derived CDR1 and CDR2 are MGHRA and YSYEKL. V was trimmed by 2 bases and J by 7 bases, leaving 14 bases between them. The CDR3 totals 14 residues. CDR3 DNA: TGCGCCAGCAGCCAAAATCCCGGGGAGGGTGGCTACACCTTC. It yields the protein CASSQNPGEGGYTF.

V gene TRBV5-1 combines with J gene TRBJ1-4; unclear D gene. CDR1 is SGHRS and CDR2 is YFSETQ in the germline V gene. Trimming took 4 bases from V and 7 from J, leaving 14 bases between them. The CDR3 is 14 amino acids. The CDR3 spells CASSMDSTSEKLFF. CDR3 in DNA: TGCGCCAGCAGCATGGACTCCACCTCTGAAAAACTGTTTTTT.

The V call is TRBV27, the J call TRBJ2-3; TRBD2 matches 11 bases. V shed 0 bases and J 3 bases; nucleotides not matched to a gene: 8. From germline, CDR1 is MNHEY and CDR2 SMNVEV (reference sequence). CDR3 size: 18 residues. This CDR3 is CASSLSWTSGYETDTQYF. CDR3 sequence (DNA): TGTGCCAGCAGTTTATCCTGGACTAGCGGGTACGAAACAGATACGCAGTATTTT.